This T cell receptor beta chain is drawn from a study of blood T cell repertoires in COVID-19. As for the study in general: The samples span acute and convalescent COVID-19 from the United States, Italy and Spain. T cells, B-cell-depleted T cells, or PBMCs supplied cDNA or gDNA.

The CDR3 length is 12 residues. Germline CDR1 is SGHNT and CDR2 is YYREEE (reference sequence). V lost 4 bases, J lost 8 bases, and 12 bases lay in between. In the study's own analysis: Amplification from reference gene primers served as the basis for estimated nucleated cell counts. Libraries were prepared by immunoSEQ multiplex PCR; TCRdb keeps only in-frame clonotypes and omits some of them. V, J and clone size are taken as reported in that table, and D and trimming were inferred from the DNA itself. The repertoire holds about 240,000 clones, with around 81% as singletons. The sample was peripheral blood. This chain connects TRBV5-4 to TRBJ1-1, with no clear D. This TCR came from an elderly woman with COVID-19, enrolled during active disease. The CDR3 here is CASSSPKREAFF. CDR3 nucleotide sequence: TGTGCCAGCAGCAGTCCTAAGAGAGAAGCTTTCTTT.